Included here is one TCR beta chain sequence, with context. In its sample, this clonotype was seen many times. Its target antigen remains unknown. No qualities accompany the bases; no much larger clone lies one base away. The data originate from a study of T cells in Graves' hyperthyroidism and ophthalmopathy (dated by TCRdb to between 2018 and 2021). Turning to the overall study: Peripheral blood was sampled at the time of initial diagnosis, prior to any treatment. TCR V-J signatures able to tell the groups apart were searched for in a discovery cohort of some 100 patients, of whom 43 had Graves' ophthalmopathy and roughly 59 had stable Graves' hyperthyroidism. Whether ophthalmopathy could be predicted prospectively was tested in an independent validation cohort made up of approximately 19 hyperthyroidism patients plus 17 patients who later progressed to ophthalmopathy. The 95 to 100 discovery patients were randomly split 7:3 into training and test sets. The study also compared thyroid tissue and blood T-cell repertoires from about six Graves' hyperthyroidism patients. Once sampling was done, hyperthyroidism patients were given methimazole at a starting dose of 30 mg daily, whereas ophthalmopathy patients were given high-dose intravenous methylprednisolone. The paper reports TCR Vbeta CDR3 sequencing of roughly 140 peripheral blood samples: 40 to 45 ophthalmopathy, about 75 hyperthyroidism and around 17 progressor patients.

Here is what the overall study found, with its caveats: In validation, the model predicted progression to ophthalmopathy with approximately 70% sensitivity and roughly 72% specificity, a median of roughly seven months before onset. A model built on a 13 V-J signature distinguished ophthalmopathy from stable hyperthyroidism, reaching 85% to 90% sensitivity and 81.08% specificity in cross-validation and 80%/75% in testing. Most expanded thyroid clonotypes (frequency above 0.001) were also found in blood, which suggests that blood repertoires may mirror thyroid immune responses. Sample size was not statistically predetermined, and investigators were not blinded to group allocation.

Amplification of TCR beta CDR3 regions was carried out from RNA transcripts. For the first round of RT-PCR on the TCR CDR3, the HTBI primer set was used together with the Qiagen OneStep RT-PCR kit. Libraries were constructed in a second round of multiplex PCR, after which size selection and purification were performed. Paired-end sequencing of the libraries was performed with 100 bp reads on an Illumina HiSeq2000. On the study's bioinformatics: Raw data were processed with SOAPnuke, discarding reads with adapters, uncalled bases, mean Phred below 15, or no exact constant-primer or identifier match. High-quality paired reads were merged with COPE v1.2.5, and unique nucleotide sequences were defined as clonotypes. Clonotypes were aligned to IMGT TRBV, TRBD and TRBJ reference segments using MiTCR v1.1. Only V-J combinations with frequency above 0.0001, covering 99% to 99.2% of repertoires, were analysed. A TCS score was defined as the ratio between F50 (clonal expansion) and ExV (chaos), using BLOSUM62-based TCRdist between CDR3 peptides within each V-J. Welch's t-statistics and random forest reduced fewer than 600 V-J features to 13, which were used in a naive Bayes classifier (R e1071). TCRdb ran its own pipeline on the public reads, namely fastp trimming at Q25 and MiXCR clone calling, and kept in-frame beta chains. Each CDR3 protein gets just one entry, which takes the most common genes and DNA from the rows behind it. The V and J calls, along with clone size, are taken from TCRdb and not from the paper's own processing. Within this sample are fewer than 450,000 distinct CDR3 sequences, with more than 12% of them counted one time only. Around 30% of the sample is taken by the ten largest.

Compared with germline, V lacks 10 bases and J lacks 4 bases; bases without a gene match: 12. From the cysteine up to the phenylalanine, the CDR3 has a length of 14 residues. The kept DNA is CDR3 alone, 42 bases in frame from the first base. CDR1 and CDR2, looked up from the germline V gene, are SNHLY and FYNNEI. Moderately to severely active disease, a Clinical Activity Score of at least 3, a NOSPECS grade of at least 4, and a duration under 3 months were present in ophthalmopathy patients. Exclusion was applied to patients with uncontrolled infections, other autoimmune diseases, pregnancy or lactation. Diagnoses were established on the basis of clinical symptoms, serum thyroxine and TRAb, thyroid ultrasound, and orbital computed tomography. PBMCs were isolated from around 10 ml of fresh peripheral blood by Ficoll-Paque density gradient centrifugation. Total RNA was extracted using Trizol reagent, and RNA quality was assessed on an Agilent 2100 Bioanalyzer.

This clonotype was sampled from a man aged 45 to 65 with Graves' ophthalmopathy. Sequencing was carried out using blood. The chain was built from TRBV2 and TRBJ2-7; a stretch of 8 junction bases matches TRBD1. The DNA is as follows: TGTGCCACCCGACCACCCACAGGGGGATACGAGCAGTACTTC. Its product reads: CATRPPTGGYEQYF.